One T cell receptor beta chain is described in this entry. This entry comes from a study of Ad26.COV2.S vaccination and SARS-CoV-2 variants. Assay: immunoSEQ multiplex PCR; the TCRdb copy retains only in-frame clones and omits some. Here the sample spans about 480,000 clones, around nine tenths being singletons. V dropped 5 bases and J dropped 4 bases, with 6 bases sitting between them. The germline gives CDR1 ENHRY, CDR2 SYGVKD. This CDR3 contains 12 residues. This sample's treatment: approximately 18 received Ad26.COV2.S at low or high dose, single or two shots; about 5 received placebo; per-sample allocation not given. Day 63 following the first vaccine or placebo injection was when the samples were taken. Donation came from an adult in Boston who was aged 18-55 years. An Ad26 vector carrying the Wuhan-strain SARS-CoV-2 spike served as the vaccine.

The sequence was collected from a person aged 18 to 59 who received the Ad26.COV2.S COVID-19 vaccine or a placebo. The chain joins TRBV10-3 to TRBJ1-5; D remains unclear. The sequencing here drew on peripheral blood, taken in a trial of Ad26.COV2.S vaccine versus placebo. The CDR3 DNA follows: TGTGCCATCAGTCCGATTAATCAGCCCCAGCATTTT. It is translated as CAISPINQPQHF.